These T cell receptor beta chains were read from a single sample in a study of T cell responses to AZD1222 COVID-19 vaccine. Sequenced by immunoSEQ multiplex PCR; TCRdb stores in-frame clones only, minus some. The top ten hold more than 4.5% of the sample, which has about 70,000 clones, more than 75% seen once. Sequences were derived from peripheral blood, sampled 28 days after the second dose of the MenACWY control vaccine. These receptor sequences come from an adult who received the MenACWY meningococcal vaccine as a control. CDR3s include the opening cysteine and the closing phenylalanine or tryptophan. Each record gives: V gene, clone size, D gene, J gene, CDR3 protein, CDR3 DNA. D genes are given only for firm matches. Not every row has a clone size; where given, it reads once, few, many or a size class.

v_gene: TRBV30; abundance: -; d_gene: TRBD2; j_gene: TRBJ2-5; CDR3aa: CAWSVTSGETQYF; CDR3nt: TGTGCCTGGAGTGTAACTAGCGGGGAGACCCAGTACTTC
v_gene: TRBV18; abundance: -; d_gene: -; j_gene: TRBJ2-5; CDR3aa: CASSPGGQGYPETQYF; CDR3nt: TGTGCCAGCTCACCAGGTGGGCAGGGGTACCCAGAGACCCAGTACTTC
v_gene: TRBV5-1; abundance: -; d_gene: -; j_gene: TRBJ2-7; CDR3aa: CASSLSSYEQYF; CDR3nt: TGCGCCAGCAGCCTCAGCTCCTACGAGCAGTACTTC
v_gene: TRBV11-2; abundance: -; d_gene: -; j_gene: TRBJ2-7; CDR3aa: CASSLDLGEQYF; CDR3nt: TGTGCCAGCAGCTTAGATCTAGGCGAGCAGTACTTC
v_gene: TRBV12-3/TRBV12-4; abundance: -; d_gene: -; j_gene: TRBJ1-5; CDR3aa: CASSFFTQPQHF; CDR3nt: TGTGCCAGCAGTTTTTTCACCCAGCCCCAGCATTTT
v_gene: TRBV27; abundance: -; d_gene: -; j_gene: TRBJ1-6; CDR3aa: CASSPPQGTTYNSPLHF; CDR3nt: TGTGCCAGCAGTCCCCCCCAGGGCACTACCTATAATTCACCCCTCCACTTT
v_gene: TRBV28; abundance: few; d_gene: TRBD1; j_gene: TRBJ1-2; CDR3aa: CASSLNGVRGEDHGYTF; CDR3nt: TGTGCCAGCAGTTTAAACGGGGTCAGGGGGGAGGACCATGGCTACACCTTC
v_gene: TRBV7-3; abundance: -; d_gene: -; j_gene: TRBJ1-1; CDR3aa: CASSLTDNTEAFF; CDR3nt: TGTGCCAGCAGCTTAACAGATAACACTGAAGCTTTCTTT
v_gene: TRBV4-3; abundance: -; d_gene: -; j_gene: TRBJ1-2; CDR3aa: CASSQEVRQAPRGKGYTF; CDR3nt: TGCGCCAGCAGCCAAGAGGTGAGGCAGGCGCCTCGTGGGAAGGGCTACACCTTC
v_gene: TRBV27; abundance: -; d_gene: TRBD1; j_gene: TRBJ1-5; CDR3aa: CASSSTGGLQPQHF; CDR3nt: TGTGCCAGCAGTTCTACAGGGGGGCTTCAGCCCCAGCATTTT
v_gene: TRBV10-1; abundance: -; d_gene: -; j_gene: TRBJ1-2; CDR3aa: CASSDSENYGYTF; CDR3nt: TGCGCCAGCAGTGATTCTGAAAACTATGGCTACACCTTC
v_gene: TRBV30; abundance: -; d_gene: -; j_gene: TRBJ1-6; CDR3aa: CAWSVTGSNSPLHF; CDR3nt: TGTGCCTGGAGTGTAACAGGGAGTAATTCACCCCTCCACTTT
v_gene: TRBV11-1; abundance: -; d_gene: TRBD1; j_gene: TRBJ1-1; CDR3aa: CASSLARDRRNTEAFF; CDR3nt: TGTGCCAGCAGCTTAGCTCGGGACAGGAGGAACACTGAAGCTTTCTTT
v_gene: TRBV9; abundance: -; d_gene: -; j_gene: TRBJ1-1; CDR3aa: CASSASTGLPSTEAFF; CDR3nt: TGTGCCAGCAGCGCGAGTACAGGGCTTCCGTCGACTGAAGCTTTCTTT
v_gene: TRBV3-1/TRBV3-2; abundance: -; d_gene: -; j_gene: TRBJ2-1; CDR3aa: CASSQDLGGPPYNEQFF; CDR3nt: TGTGCCAGCAGCCAAGATCTGGGGGGCCCCCCCTACAATGAGCAGTTCTTC
v_gene: TRBV18; abundance: once; d_gene: -; j_gene: TRBJ2-7; CDR3aa: CASSTSQGTSYEQYF; CDR3nt: TGTGCCAGCTCTACCTCTCAGGGGACCTCCTACGAGCAGTACTTC
v_gene: TRBV19; abundance: -; d_gene: TRBD1; j_gene: TRBJ1-5; CDR3aa: CASSMGQGIQGNQPQHF; CDR3nt: TGTGCCAGTAGTATGGGACAGGGAATTCAAGGCAATCAGCCCCAGCATTTT
v_gene: TRBV2; abundance: medium-sized; d_gene: -; j_gene: TRBJ1-4; CDR3aa: CASSEAQGVGKLFF; CDR3nt: TGTGCCAGCAGTGAAGCACAAGGGGTCGGGAAACTGTTTTTT
v_gene: TRBV27; abundance: -; d_gene: TRBD1; j_gene: TRBJ2-7; CDR3aa: CASSLFGDRGYEQYF; CDR3nt: TGTGCCAGCAGTTTATTCGGGGACAGGGGGTACGAGCAGTACTTC
v_gene: TRBV7-3; abundance: -; d_gene: -; j_gene: TRBJ2-7; CDR3aa: CASSFGREYEQYF; CDR3nt: TGTGCCAGCAGCTTCGGACGGGAGTACGAGCAGTACTTC
v_gene: TRBV4-3; abundance: -; d_gene: -; j_gene: TRBJ2-3; CDR3aa: CASSQDTGASDTQYF; CDR3nt: TGCGCCAGCAGCCAAGACACCGGCGCGTCGGATACGCAGTATTTT
v_gene: TRBV7-2; abundance: -; d_gene: -; j_gene: TRBJ2-7; CDR3aa: CASSLSVGTYEQYF; CDR3nt: TGTGCCAGCAGCTTATCGGTCGGAACCTACGAGCAGTACTTC
v_gene: TRBV6-2/TRBV6-3; abundance: -; d_gene: -; j_gene: TRBJ1-1; CDR3aa: CASSSMNTEAFF; CDR3nt: TGTGCCAGCAGTTCCATGAACACTGAAGCTTTCTTT
v_gene: TRBV13; abundance: -; d_gene: -; j_gene: TRBJ2-5; CDR3aa: CASSHSVSGEETQYF; CDR3nt: TGTGCCAGCAGCCATAGCGTGTCCGGGGAAGAGACCCAGTACTTC
v_gene: TRBV9; abundance: -; d_gene: -; j_gene: TRBJ1-1; CDR3aa: CASSAALNTEAFF; CDR3nt: TGTGCCAGCAGTGCGGCACTGAACACTGAAGCTTTCTTT
v_gene: TRBV5-1; abundance: -; d_gene: -; j_gene: TRBJ2-2; CDR3aa: CASSLPRDTGELFF; CDR3nt: TGCGCCAGCAGCTTGCCCAGGGACACCGGGGAGCTGTTTTTT
v_gene: TRBV5-1; abundance: -; d_gene: TRBD1; j_gene: TRBJ1-2; CDR3aa: CASSRDRVGGYTF; CDR3nt: TGCGCCAGCAGCCGGGACAGGGTAGGCGGCTACACCTTC
v_gene: TRBV29-1; abundance: -; d_gene: -; j_gene: TRBJ1-1; CDR3aa: CSVVVQAYTEAFF; CDR3nt: TGCAGCGTTGTAGTGCAGGCCTACACTGAAGCTTTCTTT
v_gene: TRBV6-5; abundance: -; d_gene: -; j_gene: TRBJ2-2; CDR3aa: CACRDQPNTGELFF; CDR3nt: TGTGCCTGCAGGGACCAGCCGAACACCGGGGAGCTGTTTTTT
v_gene: TRBV5-1; abundance: -; d_gene: TRBD1; j_gene: TRBJ1-6; CDR3aa: CASSHEGQKDSPLHF; CDR3nt: TGCGCCAGCAGCCACGAGGGACAGAAAGATTCACCCCTCCACTTT
v_gene: TRBV2; abundance: -; d_gene: TRBD1; j_gene: TRBJ1-2; CDR3aa: CASIRNRGDGYTF; CDR3nt: TGTGCCAGCATCCGTAACAGGGGCGATGGCTACACCTTC
v_gene: TRBV11-2; abundance: -; d_gene: -; j_gene: TRBJ2-2; CDR3aa: CASRRQGGGGELFF; CDR3nt: TGTGCCAGCAGACGACAGGGAGGAGGCGGGGAGCTGTTTTTT
v_gene: TRBV3-1/TRBV3-2; abundance: -; d_gene: -; j_gene: TRBJ1-6; CDR3aa: CASSQDHHSPLHF; CDR3nt: TGTGCCAGCAGCCAAGACCATCATTCACCCCTCCACTTT